One and the same sample provided the 5 T cell receptor beta chains below, sequenced in a study of T cell responses to AZD1222 COVID-19 vaccine listed by TCRdb under 2021. Library preparation was by the immunoSEQ multiplex PCR assay. TCRdb obtained this table from immuneACCESS and retained in-frame rearrangements with V and J assigned. These tables miss some clones; where compared with another copy, unresolved V genes account for less than half of the shortfall, and the remainder is unexplained. The sample records tens of thousands of clones, around 90% of which are singletons. The ten biggest clones cover 5.2% of the sample. What the time point label conveys for this sample: baseline before first vaccination. Taken with the paper, the label for treatment or condition translates to: meningococcal conjugate vaccine given as trial control. Sequencing used peripheral blood, obtained on day 0 of MenACWY control vaccination. These receptors were collected from an adult in good health.

The sample holds one count of this clone. V is TRBV19 and J is TRBJ2-7; possible D gene TRBD1, 6 bases. CDR1 and CDR2 (germline): LNHDA, SQIVND (reference sequence). V lost 5 bases and J 3 bases, leaving 20 bases between the germline ends. The length of the CDR3 is 16 residues. Written as DNA, the CDR3 is TGTGCCAGTAGTCTCTCGAGGACAGACTCCCTCTACGAGCAGTACTTC. As protein: CASSLSRTDSLYEQYF.

This rearrangement joins TRBV5-8 to TRBJ2-1, with D perhaps matching TRBD2 (7 bases). Per the germline V gene, CDR1 is SGHTS and CDR2 is YDEGEE. Trimming took 4 bases from V and 4 from J, leaving 18 bases between them. The CDR3 has 16 amino acids. Here the CDR3 reads CASSPIGGARYNEQFF. CDR3 nucleotides: TGTGCCAGCAGCCCGATAGGGGGGGCCAGATACAATGAGCAGTTCTTC.

The V gene is TRBV10-2, the J gene TRBJ1-2; D call uncertain. The CDR3 spans 13 residues. Trimming pared 5 bases from V and 4 bases from J, leaving 11 bases between. Germline CDR1 reads WSHSY; CDR2 reads SAAADI. The CDR3 sequence: CASSPGLGYGYTF. The CDR3, as DNA: TGCGCCAGCAGTCCTGGTCTCGGCTATGGCTACACCTTC.

This sequence joins TRBV5-1 and TRBJ2-7, with 12 bases lining up with TRBD2. This CDR3 spans 19 amino acids. Trimming removed 0 bases from V and 0 bases from J; junction bases left unmatched: 10. Germline V gene sequence: CDR1 SGHRS, CDR2 YFSETQ. The CDR3: CASSLGRLAGASLSYEQYF. The CDR3 nucleotides read TGCGCCAGCAGCTTGGGGCGACTAGCGGGAGCCAGCCTCTCCTACGAGCAGTACTTC.

This sequence joins TRBV6-5 and TRBJ2-4, with D perhaps TRBD1 (5 bases). The CDR3 is made up of 15 amino acids. Per the germline V gene, CDR1 is MNHEY and CDR2 is SVGAGI. V was pared by 8 bases and J by 0 bases, with 14 bases between. CDR3: CASGPTVLAKNIQYF. The CDR3 DNA is TGTGCCAGCGGTCCGACAGTTTTAGCCAAAAACATTCAGTACTTC.